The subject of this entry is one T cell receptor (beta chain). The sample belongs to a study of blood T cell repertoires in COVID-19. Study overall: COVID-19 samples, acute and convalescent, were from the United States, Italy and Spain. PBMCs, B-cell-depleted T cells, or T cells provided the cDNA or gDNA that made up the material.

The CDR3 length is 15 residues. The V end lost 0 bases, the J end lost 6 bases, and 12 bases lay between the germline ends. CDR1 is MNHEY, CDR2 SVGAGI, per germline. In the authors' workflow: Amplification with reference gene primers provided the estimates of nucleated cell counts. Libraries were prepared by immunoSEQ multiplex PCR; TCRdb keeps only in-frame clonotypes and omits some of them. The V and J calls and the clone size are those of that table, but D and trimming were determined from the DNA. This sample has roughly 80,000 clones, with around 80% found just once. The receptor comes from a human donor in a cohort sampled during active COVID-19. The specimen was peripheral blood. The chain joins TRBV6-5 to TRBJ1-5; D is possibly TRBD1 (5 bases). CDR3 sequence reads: CASSYSSQEPQPQHF. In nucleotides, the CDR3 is TGTGCCAGCAGTTACTCGTCACAGGAACCTCAGCCCCAGCATTTT.